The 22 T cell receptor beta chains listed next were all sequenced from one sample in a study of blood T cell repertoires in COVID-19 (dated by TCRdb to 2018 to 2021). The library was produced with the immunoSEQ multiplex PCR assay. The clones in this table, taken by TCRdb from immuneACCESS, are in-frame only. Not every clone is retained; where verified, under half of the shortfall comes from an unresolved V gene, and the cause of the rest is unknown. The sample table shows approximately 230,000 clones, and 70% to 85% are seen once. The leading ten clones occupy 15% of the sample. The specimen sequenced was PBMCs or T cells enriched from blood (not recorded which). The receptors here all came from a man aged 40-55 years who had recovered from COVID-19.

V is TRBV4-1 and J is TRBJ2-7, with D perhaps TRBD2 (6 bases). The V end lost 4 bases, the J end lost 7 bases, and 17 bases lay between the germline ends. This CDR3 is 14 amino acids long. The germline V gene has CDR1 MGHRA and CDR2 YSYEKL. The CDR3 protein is CASSPQGGTMEQYF. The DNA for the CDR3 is TGCGCCAGCAGCCCACAAGGCGGGACGATGGAGCAGTACTTC.

Here the CDR3 DNA reads TGCGCCAGCAGCCACACGACAGGGTCTGGCTACACCTTC. As protein: CASSHTTGSGYTF. The chain has TRBV5-1 and TRBJ1-2, with 7 bases that match TRBD1. The CDR3 spans 13 residues. CDR1 and CDR2 (germline): SGHRS, YFSETQ. Unmatched junction bases numbered 7, after V lost 4 bases and J lost 7 bases.

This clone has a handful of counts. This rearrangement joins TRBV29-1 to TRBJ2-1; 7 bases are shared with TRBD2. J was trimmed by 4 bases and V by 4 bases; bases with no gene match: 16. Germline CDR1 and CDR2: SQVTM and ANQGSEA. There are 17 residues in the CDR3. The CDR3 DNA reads TGCAGCGTTGCCGGCAGGGAGGGGAGAAGTACGTACAATGAGCAGTTCTTC. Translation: CSVAGREGRSTYNEQFF.

This chain's CDR3 is CASSDWDRGTGYTF. The DNA of the CDR3 is TGTGCCAGCAGTGATTGGGACAGGGGAACTGGCTACACCTTC. This sequence joins TRBV2 and TRBJ1-2, with TRBD1 matching over 10 bases. V trimming: 3 bases; J trimming: 7 bases; junction bases outside the gene matches: 5. The germline gives CDR1 SNHLY, CDR2 FYNNEI. The CDR3 length is 14 residues.

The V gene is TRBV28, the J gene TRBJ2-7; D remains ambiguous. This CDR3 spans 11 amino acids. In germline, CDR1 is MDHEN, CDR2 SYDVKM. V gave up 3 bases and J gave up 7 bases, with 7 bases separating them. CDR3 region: CASSLEREQYF. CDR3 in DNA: TGTGCCAGCAGTTTGGAGCGAGAGCAGTACTTC.

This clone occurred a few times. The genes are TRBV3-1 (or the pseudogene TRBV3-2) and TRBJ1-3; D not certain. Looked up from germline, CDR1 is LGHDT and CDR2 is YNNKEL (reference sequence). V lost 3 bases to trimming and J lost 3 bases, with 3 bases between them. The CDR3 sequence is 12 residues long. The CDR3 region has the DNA TGTGCCAGCAGCCACAGTGGAAACACCATATATTTT. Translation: CASSHSGNTIYF.

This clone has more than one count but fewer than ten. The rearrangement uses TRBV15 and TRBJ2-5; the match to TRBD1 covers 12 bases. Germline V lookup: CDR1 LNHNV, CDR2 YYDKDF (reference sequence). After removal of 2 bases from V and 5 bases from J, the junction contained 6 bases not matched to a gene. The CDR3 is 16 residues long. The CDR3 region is CATSRRDRGRVETQYF. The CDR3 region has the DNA TGTGCCACCAGCAGACGGGACAGGGGGCGGGTGGAGACCCAGTACTTC.

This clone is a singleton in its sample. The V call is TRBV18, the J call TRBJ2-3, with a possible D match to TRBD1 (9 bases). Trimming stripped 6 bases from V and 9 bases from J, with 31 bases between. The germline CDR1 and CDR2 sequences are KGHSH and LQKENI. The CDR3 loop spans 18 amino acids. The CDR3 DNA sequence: TGTGCCAGCTCGGGACAGGGTCGCGAACTAGCGGAATCGTACACGCAGTATTTT. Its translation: CASSGQGRELAESYTQYF.

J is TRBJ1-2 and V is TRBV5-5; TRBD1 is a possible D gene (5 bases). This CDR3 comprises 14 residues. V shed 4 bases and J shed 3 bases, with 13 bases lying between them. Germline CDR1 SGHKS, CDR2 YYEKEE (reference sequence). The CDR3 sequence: CASSPQGGDYGYTF. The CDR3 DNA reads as TGTGCCAGCAGCCCGCAGGGTGGCGACTATGGCTACACCTTC.

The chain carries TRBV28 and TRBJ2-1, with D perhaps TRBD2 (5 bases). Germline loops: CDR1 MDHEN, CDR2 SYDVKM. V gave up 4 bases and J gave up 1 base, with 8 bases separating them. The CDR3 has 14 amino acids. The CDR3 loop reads CASSSGESYNEQFF. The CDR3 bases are TGTGCCAGCAGTTCCGGGGAATCCTACAATGAGCAGTTCTTC. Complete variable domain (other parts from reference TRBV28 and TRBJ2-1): DVKVTQSSRYLVKRTGEKVFLECVQDMDHENMFWYRQDPGLGLRLIYFSYDVKMKEKGDIPEGYSVSREKKERFSLILESASTNQTSMYLCASSSGESYNEQFFGPGTRLTVL.

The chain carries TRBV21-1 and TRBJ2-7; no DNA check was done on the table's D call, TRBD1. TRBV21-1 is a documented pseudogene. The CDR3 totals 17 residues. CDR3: CASSPKLKTGLSYEQYF. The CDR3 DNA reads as TGTGCCAGCAGCCCAAAGTTAAAGACAGGGCTCTCCTACGAGCAGTACTTC.

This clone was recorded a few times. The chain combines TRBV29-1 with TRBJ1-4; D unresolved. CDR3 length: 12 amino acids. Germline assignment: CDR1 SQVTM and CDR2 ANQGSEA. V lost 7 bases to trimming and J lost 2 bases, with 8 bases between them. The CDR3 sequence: CSGGWTNEKLFF. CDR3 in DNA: TGCAGCGGCGGTTGGACTAATGAAAAACTGTTTTTT.

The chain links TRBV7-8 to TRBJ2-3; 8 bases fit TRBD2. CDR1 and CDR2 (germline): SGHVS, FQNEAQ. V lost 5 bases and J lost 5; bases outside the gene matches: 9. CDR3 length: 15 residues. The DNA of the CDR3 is TGTGCCAGCAGCCCTCGGGGGGGCCGGGAAGATACGCAGTATTTT. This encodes CASSPRGGREDTQYF. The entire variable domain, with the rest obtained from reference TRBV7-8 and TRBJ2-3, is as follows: GAGVSQSPRYKVAKRGQDVALRCDPISGHVSLFWYQQALGQGPEFLTYFQNEAQLDKSGLPSDRFFAERPEGSVSTLKIQRTQQEDSAVYLCASSPRGGREDTQYFGPGTRLTVL.

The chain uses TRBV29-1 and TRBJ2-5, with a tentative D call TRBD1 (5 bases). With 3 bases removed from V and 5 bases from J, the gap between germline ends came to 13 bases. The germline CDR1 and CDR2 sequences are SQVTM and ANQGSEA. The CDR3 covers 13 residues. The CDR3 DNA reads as TGCAGCGTTGACCCAAGTAAGGGGGAGACCCAGTACTTC. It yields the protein CSVDPSKGETQYF. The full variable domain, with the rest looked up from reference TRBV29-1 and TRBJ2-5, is SAVISQKPSRDICQRGTSLTIQCQVDSQVTMMFWYRQQPGQSLTLIATANQGSEATYESGFVIDKFPISRPNLTFSTLTVSNMSPEDSSIYLCSVDPSKGETQYFGPGTRLLVL.

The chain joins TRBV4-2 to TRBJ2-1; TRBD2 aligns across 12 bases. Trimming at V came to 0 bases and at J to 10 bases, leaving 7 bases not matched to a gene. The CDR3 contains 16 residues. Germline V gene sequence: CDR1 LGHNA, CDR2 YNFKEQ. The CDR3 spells CASSQEASGGADEQFF. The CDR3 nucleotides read TGTGCCAGCAGCCAAGAGGCTAGCGGGGGGGCTGACGAGCAGTTCTTC.

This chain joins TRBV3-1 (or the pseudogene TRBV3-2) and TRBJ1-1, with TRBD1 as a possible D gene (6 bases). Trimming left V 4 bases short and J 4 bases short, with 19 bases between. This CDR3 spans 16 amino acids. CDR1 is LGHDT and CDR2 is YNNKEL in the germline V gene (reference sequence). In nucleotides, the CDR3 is TGTGCCAGCAGCCCCACCACGGGGGGCGTTCGCACTGAAGCTTTCTTT. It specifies CASSPTTGGVRTEAFF.

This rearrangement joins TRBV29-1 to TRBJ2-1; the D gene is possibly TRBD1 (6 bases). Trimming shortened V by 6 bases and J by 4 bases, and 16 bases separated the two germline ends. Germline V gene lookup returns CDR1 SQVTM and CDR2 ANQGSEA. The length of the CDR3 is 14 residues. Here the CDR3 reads CSVRDGTLYNEQFF. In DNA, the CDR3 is TGCAGCGTCAGGGACGGGACACTTTACAATGAGCAGTTCTTC.

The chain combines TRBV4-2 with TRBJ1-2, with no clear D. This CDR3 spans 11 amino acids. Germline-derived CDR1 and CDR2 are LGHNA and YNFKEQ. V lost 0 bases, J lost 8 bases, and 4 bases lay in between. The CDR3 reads CASSQDLGYTF. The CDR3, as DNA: TGTGCCAGCAGCCAAGATCTCGGCTACACCTTC.

The CDR3 loop is CASSQVTQGMGQPQHF. The CDR3, as DNA: TGTGCCAGCAGCCAAGTAACCCAGGGTATGGGTCAGCCCCAGCATTTT. The V gene is TRBV4-2, the J gene TRBJ1-5, with a weak D call TRBD1 (5 bases). Per germline, CDR1 LGHNA and CDR2 YNFKEQ. There are 16 residues in the CDR3. Between the trimmed V and J ends, which lost 1 base and 6 bases, there was a span of 16 bases.

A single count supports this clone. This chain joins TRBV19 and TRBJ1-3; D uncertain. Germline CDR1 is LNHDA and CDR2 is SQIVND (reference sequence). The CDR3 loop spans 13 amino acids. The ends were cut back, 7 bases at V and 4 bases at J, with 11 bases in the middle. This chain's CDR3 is CASTPRQGNTIYF. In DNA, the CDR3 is TGTGCCAGTACGCCCCGACAAGGAAACACCATATATTTT.

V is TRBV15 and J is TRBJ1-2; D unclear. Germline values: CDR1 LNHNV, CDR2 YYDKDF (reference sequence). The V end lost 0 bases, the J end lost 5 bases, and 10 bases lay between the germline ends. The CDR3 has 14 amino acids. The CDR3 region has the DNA TGTGCCACCAGCAGAGACGCGGATGGTTATGGCTACACCTTC. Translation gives CATSRDADGYGYTF.

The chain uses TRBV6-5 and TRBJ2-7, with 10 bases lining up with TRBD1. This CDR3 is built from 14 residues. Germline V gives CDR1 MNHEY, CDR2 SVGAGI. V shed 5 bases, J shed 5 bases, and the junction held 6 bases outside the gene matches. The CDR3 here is CASSRQGATNEQYF. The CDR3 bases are TGTGCCAGCAGTCGACAGGGGGCGACGAACGAGCAGTACTTC.